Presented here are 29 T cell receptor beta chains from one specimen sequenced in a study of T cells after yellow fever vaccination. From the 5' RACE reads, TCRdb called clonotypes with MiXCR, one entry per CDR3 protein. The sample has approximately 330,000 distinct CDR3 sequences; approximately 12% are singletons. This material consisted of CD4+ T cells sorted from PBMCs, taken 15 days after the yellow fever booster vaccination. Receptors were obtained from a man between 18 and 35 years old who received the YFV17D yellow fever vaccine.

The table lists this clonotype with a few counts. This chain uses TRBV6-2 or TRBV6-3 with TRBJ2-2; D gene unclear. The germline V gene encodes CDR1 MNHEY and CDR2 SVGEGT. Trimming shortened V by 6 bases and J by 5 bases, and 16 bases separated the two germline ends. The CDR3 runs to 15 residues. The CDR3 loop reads CASSLRTLGTGELFF. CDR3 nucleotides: TGTGCCAGCAGCCTTCGGACGCTGGGGACCGGGGAGCTGTTTTTT.

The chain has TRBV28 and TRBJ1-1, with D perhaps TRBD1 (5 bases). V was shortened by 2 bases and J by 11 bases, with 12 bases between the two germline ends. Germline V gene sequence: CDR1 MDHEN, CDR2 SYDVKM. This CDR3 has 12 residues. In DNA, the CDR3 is TGTGCCAGCAGTTTAGGGACTAGGGAGGCTTTCTTT. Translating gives CASSLGTREAFF.

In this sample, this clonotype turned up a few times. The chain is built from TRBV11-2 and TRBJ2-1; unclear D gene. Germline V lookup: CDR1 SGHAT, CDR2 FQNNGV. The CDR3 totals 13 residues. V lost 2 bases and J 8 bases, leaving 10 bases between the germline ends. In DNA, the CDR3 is TGTGCCAGCAGCTTATCCCCCGAGGATGAGCAGTTCTTC. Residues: CASSLSPEDEQFF.

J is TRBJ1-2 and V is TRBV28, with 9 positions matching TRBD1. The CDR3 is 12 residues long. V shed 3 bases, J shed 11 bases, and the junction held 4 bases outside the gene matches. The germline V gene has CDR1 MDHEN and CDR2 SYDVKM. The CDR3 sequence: CASSFNRGLYTF. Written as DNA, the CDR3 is TGTGCCAGCAGTTTCAACAGGGGGCTGTACACCTTC.

CDR3 nucleotide sequence: TGCGCCAGCAGCTTGTCCGGGGGGCGGAACACCGGGGAGCTGTTTTTT. Its translation: CASSLSGGRNTGELFF. This sequence joins TRBV5-1 and TRBJ2-2, with D perhaps TRBD2 (7 bases). The V end was cut by 1 base, the J end by 1 base, with 11 bases between. The CDR3 runs to 16 residues. The germline CDR1 and CDR2 sequences are SGHRS and YFSETQ.

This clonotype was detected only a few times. The CDR3 DNA sequence: TGTGCCAGCAGCCGCATGACCCCGGAAGCTTTCTTT. It codes for CASSRMTPEAFF. This chain joins TRBV12-3 or TRBV12-4 and TRBJ1-1, with D unclear. V gave up 6 bases and J gave up 8 bases, with 13 bases separating them. This CDR3 comprises 12 residues.

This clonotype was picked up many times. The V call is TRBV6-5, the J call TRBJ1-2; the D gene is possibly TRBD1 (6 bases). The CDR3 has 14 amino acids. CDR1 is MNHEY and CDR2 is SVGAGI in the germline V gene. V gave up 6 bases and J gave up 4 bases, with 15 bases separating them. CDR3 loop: CASSPWDTFYGYTF. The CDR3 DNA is TGTGCCAGCAGCCCCTGGGACACCTTCTATGGCTACACCTTC.

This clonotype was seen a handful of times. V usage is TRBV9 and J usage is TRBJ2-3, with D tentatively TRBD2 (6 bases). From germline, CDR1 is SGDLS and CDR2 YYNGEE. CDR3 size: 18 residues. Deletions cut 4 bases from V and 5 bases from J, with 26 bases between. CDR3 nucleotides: TGTGCCAGCAGCCCCGCCCTCACCTCGGGGGAAATTGTAGATACGCAGTATTTT. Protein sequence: CASSPALTSGEIVDTQYF.

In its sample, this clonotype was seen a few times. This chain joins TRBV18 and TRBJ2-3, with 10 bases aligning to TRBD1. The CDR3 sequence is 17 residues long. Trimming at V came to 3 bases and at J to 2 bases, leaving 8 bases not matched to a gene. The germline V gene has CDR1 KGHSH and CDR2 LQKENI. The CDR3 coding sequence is TGTGCCAGCTCACCCCGGACAGGGGGTGATTTCACAGATACGCAGTATTTT. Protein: CASSPRTGGDFTDTQYF.

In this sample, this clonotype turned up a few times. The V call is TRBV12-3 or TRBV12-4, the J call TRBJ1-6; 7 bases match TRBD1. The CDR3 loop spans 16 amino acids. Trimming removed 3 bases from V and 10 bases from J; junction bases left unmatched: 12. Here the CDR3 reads CASSFPVGTANSPLHF. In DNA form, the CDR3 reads TGTGCCAGCAGTTTCCCAGTGGGGACAGCTAACTCACCCCTCCACTTT.

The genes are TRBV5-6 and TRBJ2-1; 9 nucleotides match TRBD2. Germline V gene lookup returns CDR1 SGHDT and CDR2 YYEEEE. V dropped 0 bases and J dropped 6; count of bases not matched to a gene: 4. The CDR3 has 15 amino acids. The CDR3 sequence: CASSLGRGGLNEQFF. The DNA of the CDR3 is TGTGCCAGCAGCTTGGGGCGGGGGGGCCTCAATGAGCAGTTCTTC. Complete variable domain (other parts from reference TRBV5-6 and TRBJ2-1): DAGVTQSPTHLIKTRGQQVTLRCSPKSGHDTVSWYQQALGQGPQFIFQYYEEEERQRGNFPDRFSGHQFPNYSSELNVNALLLGDSALYLCASSLGRGGLNEQFFGPGTRLTVL.

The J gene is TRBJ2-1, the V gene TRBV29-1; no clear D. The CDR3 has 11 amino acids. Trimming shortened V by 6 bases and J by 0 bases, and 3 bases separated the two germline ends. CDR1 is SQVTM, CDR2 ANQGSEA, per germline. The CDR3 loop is CSVDSYNEQFF. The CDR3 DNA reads TGCAGCGTCGACTCCTACAATGAGCAGTTCTTC.

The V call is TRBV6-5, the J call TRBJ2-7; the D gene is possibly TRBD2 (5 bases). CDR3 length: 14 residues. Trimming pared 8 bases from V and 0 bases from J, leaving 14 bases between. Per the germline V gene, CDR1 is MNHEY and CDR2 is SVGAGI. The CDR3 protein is CASVSPGSSYEQYF. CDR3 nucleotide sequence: TGTGCCAGCGTCTCCCCGGGGAGCTCCTACGAGCAGTACTTC.

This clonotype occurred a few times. The CDR3 loop is CSVEPGAGNTEAFF. Written as DNA, the CDR3 is TGCAGCGTTGAACCGGGGGCGGGGAACACTGAAGCTTTCTTT. The V call is TRBV29-1, the J call TRBJ1-1, with a possible D match to TRBD1 (6 bases). This CDR3 has 14 amino acids. Trimming cost V 2 bases and J 1 base, with 11 bases left between them. Germline lookup yields CDR1 SQVTM and CDR2 ANQGSEA.

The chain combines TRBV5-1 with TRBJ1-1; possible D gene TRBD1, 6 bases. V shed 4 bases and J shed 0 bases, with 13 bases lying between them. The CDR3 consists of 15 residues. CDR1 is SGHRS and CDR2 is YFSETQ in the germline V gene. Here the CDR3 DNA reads TGCGCCAGCAGCACGGACAGCGTCGTGAACACTGAAGCTTTCTTT. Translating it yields CASSTDSVVNTEAFF.

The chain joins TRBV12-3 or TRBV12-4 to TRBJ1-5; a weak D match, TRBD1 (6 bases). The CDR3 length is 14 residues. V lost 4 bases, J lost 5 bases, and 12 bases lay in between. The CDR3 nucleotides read TGTGCCAGCAGTTCCCAGGGGCCTGATCAGCCCCAGCATTTT. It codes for CASSSQGPDQPQHF.

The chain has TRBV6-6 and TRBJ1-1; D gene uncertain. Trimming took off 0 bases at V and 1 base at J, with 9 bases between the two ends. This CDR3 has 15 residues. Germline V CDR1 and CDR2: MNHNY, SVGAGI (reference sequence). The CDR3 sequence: CASSYSIAGNTEAFF. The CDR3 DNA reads TGTGCCAGCAGTTACTCGATTGCGGGGAACACTGAAGCTTTCTTT.

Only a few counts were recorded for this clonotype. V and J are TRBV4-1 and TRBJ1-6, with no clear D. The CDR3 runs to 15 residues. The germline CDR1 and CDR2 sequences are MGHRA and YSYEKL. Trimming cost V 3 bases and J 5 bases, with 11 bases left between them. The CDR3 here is CASSQEPFNNSPLHF. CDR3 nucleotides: TGCGCCAGCAGCCAGGAACCTTTCAATAATTCACCCCTCCACTTT.

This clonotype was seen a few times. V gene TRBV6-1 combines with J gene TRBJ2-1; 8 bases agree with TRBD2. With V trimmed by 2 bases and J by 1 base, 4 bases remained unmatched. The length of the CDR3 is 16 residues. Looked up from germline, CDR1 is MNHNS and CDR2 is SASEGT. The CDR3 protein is CASSEPRGGSYNEQFF. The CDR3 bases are TGTGCCAGCAGTGAACCCCGCGGGGGGTCCTACAATGAGCAGTTCTTC.

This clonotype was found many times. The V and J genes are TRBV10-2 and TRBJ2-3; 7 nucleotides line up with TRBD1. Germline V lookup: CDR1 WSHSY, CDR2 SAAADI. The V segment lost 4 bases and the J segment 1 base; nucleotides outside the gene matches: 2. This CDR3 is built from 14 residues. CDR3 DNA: TGCGCCAGCAGTGTCGGACAGGGCACAGATACGCAGTATTTT. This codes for CASSVGQGTDTQYF.

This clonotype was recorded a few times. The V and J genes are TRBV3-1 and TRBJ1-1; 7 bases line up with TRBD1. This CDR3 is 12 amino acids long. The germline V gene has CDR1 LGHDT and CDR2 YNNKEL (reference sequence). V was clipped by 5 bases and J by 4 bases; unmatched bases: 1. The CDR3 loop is CASSRQGTEAFF. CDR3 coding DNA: TGTGCCAGCAGCAGACAGGGCACTGAAGCTTTCTTT. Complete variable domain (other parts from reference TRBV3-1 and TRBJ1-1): DTAVSQTPKYLVTQMGNDKSIKCEQNLGHDTMYWYKQDSKKFLKIMFSYNNKELIINETVPNRFSPKSPDKAHLNLHINSLELGDSAVYFCASSRQGTEAFFGQGTRLTVV.

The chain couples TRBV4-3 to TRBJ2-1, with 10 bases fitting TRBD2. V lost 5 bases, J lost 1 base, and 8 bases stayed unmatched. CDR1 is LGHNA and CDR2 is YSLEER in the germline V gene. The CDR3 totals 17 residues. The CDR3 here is CASSVSGGYGSYNEQFF. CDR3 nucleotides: TGCGCCAGCAGCGTTAGCGGGGGGTATGGATCCTACAATGAGCAGTTCTTC.

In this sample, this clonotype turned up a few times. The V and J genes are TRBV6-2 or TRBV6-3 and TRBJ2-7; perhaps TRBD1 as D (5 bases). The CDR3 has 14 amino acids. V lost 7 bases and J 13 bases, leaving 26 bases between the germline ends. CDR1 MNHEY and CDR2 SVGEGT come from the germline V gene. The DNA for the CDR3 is TGTGCCAGCACACCTTCGACAAGGGGCCGACGCCGATACTTC. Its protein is CASTPSTRGRRRYF.

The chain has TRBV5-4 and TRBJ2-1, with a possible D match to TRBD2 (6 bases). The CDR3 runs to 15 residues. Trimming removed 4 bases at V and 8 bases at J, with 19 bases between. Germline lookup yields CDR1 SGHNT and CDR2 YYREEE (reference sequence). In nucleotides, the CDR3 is TGTGCCAGCAGCGACCGGGGTCTAGGAGGGGATGAGCAGTTCTTC. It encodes CASSDRGLGGDEQFF.

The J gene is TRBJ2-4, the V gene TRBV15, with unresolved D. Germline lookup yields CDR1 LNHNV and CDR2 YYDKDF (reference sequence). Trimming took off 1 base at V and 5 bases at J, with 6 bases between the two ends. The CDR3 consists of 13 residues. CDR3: CATSRGTENIQYF. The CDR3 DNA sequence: TGTGCCACCAGCAGAGGCACCGAAAACATTCAGTACTTC.

The DNA for the CDR3 is TGCAGTGCTAGAGATCGGCGCAGGGGAACCGGGGAGCTGTTTTTT. It yields the protein CSARDRRRGTGELFF. This chain connects TRBV20-1 to TRBJ2-2; TRBD1 is a possible D gene (6 bases). The germline V gene encodes CDR1 DFQATT and CDR2 SNEGSKA (reference sequence). Trimming removed 0 bases from V and 5 bases from J, with 13 bases in between. The CDR3 loop spans 15 amino acids.

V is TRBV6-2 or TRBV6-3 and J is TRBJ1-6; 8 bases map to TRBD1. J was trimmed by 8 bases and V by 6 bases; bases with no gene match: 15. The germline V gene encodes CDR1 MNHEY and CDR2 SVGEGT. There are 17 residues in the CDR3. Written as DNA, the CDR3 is TGTGCCAGCAGCAATCCCCTTCTCAGGGGGCGCGATTCACCCCTCCACTTT. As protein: CASSNPLLRGRDSPLHF.

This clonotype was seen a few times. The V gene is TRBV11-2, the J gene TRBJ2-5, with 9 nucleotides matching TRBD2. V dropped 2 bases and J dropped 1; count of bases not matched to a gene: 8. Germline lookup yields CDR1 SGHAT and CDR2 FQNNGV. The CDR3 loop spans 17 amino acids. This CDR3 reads CASSLRVGGGAQETQYF. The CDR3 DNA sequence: TGTGCCAGCAGCTTAAGGGTCGGCGGGGGGGCCCAAGAGACCCAGTACTTC.

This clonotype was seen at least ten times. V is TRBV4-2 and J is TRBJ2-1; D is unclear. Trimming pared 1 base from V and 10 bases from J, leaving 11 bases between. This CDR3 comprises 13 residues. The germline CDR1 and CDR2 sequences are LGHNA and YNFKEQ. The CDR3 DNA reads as TGTGCCAGCAGCCAAGGAACACTTGGAGAGCAGTTCTTC. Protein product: CASSQGTLGEQFF.